Sequencing of this T cell receptor (beta chain) was carried out in a study of early T cells in non-severe SARS-CoV-2 infection. Study overall: Whole-blood bulk RNA, unsorted, was sequenced, and chains were unpaired.

The length of the CDR3 is 12 residues. In germline, CDR1 is ENHRY, CDR2 SYGVKD. The V end was cut by 3 bases, the J end by 3 bases, with 6 bases between. Points from the study as a whole: There was a bias toward anti-spike CD8 responses in VDJdb matching, which missed private and CD4 specificities.

TCRdb re-derived calls from the 5' RACE reads in MiXCR, one entry per CDR3 protein. This sample has about 40,000 distinct CDR3 sequences, with about a quarter found just once. In its sample, this clonotype was seen a few times. Its antigen is as yet unknown. The material sequenced was whole blood, taken at baseline. The chain links TRBV10-3 to TRBJ2-7; D gene ambiguous. The TCR sequence derives from an adult who was a healthcare worker with PCR-confirmed SARS-CoV-2 infection or an uninfected control (not recorded which). The CDR3 bases are TGTGCCATCAGTGAACAGAACTACGAGCAGTACTTC. This translates into CAISEQNYEQYF.